This TCR beta chain comes out of a study of T-cell reconstitution after alpha-beta-depleted transplantation in children. The CDR3 contains 16 residues. CDR1 is SGHRS, CDR2 YFSETQ, per germline. Germline trimming cut 1 base from V and 2 bases from J; bases unmatched to any gene: 4. There are a few counts of this clonotype. Molecular barcoding with unique molecular identifiers was used for the TCRbeta library. One entry per CDR3 protein, called by TCRdb with MiXCR from the PCR reads. This table has about 540,000 distinct CDR3 sequences, about a quarter appearing once. This TCR was sampled from a boy under three years old with Wiskott-Aldrich syndrome, due to receive a stem cell transplant. This sequence joins TRBV5-1 and TRBJ1-1; TRBD1 aligns across 11 bases. The input for sequencing was PBMCs, taken before TCRalphabeta/CD19-depleted stem cell transplant. The CDR3 DNA reads TGCGCCAGCAGCTTGAAGGGACAGGGGGTCAACACTGAAGCTTTCTTT. It is translated as CASSLKGQGVNTEAFF. The full variable domain, rest sourced from reference TRBV5-1 and TRBJ1-1, is KAGVTQTPRYLIKTRGQQVTLSCSPISGHRSVSWYQQTPGQGLQFLFEYFSETQRNKGNFPGRFSGRQFSNSRSEMNVSTLELGDSALYLCASSLKGQGVNTEAFFGQGTRLTVV.